What follows are 15 T cell receptor beta chains derived from one specimen sequenced in a study of T cell repertoires in cytomegalovirus infection. No antigen has been identified for these receptors. MiXCR, applied by TCRdb to the reads, yields one record per CDR3 protein. The sample holds tens of thousands of distinct CDR3 sequences, roughly 20% seen once. The specimen sequenced was PBMCs, sequenced either directly or after in vitro stimulation (not recorded which). Source of these receptors: a human donor in good health (CMV status not recorded). Some clones in this sample may be carry-over from other donors' samples.

This clonotype has at least ten counts. This sequence joins TRBV7-9 and TRBJ2-3; the D is unclear. Per germline, CDR1 SEHNR and CDR2 FQNEAQ (reference sequence). This CDR3 contains 16 residues. V was cut by 6 bases and J by 0 bases, with 16 bases left in between. CDR3 amino acids: CASSLLAGSSTDTQYF. DNA for the CDR3: TGTGCCAGCAGTTTGTTGGCCGGTTCGAGCACAGATACGCAGTATTTT.

This clonotype was found many times. For the CDR3, the DNA is TGTGCCAGCAGTTACGGAGTTAGCGGGAAGTGGGACACCGGGGAGCTGTTTTTT. Translating it yields CASSYGVSGKWDTGELFF. This chain links TRBV6-5 with TRBJ2-2; 8 nucleotides agree with TRBD2. Germline values: CDR1 MNHEY, CDR2 SVGAGI. This CDR3 contains 18 residues. V lost 2 bases, J lost 3 bases, and 11 bases stayed unmatched.

The chain couples TRBV18 to TRBJ2-1, with 8 nucleotides matching TRBD2. Trimming took 3 bases from V and 3 from J; bases not matched to a gene: 7. This CDR3 is 16 amino acids long. Germline V gene sequence: CDR1 KGHSH, CDR2 LQKENI. CDR3 sequence reads: CASSPTRLASYNEQFF. As DNA, the CDR3 is TGTGCCAGCTCACCGACTCGACTAGCGAGCTACAATGAGCAGTTCTTC.

The rearrangement joins TRBV28 to TRBJ1-4; unclear D gene. The length of the CDR3 is 14 residues. The germline V gene has CDR1 MDHEN and CDR2 SYDVKM. Trimming took off 6 bases at V and 4 bases at J, with 12 bases between the two ends. The CDR3 DNA reads TGTGCCAGCAGAAATGACGGGGATAATGAAAAACTGTTTTTT. Translated: CASRNDGDNEKLFF.

This clonotype was found many times. The gene calls are TRBV7-9 and TRBJ1-1; D remains unclear. The CDR3 contains 13 residues. Germline CDR1 reads SEHNR; CDR2 reads FQNEAQ (reference sequence). The V end was cut by 1 base, the J end by 0 bases, with 3 bases between. For the CDR3, the DNA is TGTGCCAGCAGCTTAGAAATGAACACTGAAGCTTTCTTT. It encodes CASSLEMNTEAFF.

The chain combines TRBV2 with TRBJ2-7; D ambiguous. The germline gives CDR1 SNHLY, CDR2 FYNNEI. The CDR3 sequence is 13 residues long. The ends were cut back, 4 bases at V and 3 bases at J, with 10 bases in the middle. CDR3 amino acids: CASSVGLGYEQYF. For the CDR3, the DNA is TGTGCCAGCAGTGTTGGGCTGGGCTACGAGCAGTACTTC.

In its sample, this clonotype was seen many times. The J gene is TRBJ2-6, the V gene TRBV27; D gene uncertain. V gave up 4 bases and J gave up 4 bases, with 14 bases separating them. The V gene's germline CDR1 is MNHEY and CDR2 SMNVEV (reference sequence). CDR3 length equals 16 residues. The CDR3 spells CASSSGRLGGANVLTF. As DNA, the CDR3 is TGTGCCAGCAGTTCCGGGCGACTGGGGGGGGCCAACGTCCTGACTTTC.

The J gene is TRBJ2-7, the V gene TRBV7-2; the match to TRBD1 covers 8 bases. The V gene's germline CDR1 is SGHTA and CDR2 FQGNSA. The CDR3 covers 18 residues. Unmatched junction bases numbered 13, after V lost 3 bases and J lost 0 bases. CDR3 bases: TGTGCCAGCAGCTTTGGACAGGGTATCGGTCGGAGCTCCTACGAGCAGTACTTC. As protein: CASSFGQGIGRSSYEQYF. Full variable domain (remainder filled in from reference TRBV7-2 and TRBJ2-7): GAGVSQSPSNKVTEKGKDVELRCDPISGHTALYWYRQSLGQGLEFLIYFQGNSAPDKSGLPSDRFSAERTGGSVSTLTIQRTQQEDSAVYLCASSFGQGIGRSSYEQYFGPGTRLTVT.

This clonotype was observed many times. This rearrangement joins TRBV7-2 to TRBJ2-1; D tentatively fits TRBD1 or TRBD2 (5 bases each). The CDR3 is made up of 14 amino acids. CDR1 SGHTA and CDR2 FQGNSA come from the germline V gene. V lost 1 base, J lost 8 bases, and 12 bases lay in between. The CDR3 DNA reads as TGTGCCAGCAGCTTAGAAAGGGGACGGGATGAGCAGTTCTTC. Encoded protein: CASSLERGRDEQFF.

This chain joins TRBV7-9 and TRBJ2-7; D is unresolved. The germline V and J ends were trimmed by 3 bases and 6 bases, with 6 bases remaining between them. The V gene's germline CDR1 is SEHNR and CDR2 FQNEAQ (reference sequence). This CDR3 region has 11 residues. In DNA, the CDR3 is TGTGCCAGCAGCTTGTTTGGCGAGCAGTACTTC. Its protein is CASSLFGEQYF.

CDR3 nucleotides: TGTGCCAGCAGTTTAATCCAAGGAAGCTATAATTCACCCCTCCACTTT. Encoded protein: CASSLIQGSYNSPLHF. The chain employs TRBV28 and TRBJ1-6; D remains unclear. Germline CDR1 and CDR2: MDHEN and SYDVKM. V was cut by 2 bases and J by 3 bases, with 11 bases left in between. The length of the CDR3 is 16 residues.

This clonotype appeared a few times. In DNA, the CDR3 is TGTGCCAGCAGCTCAAGACTAGCGGGGGCAATGTTAAGCTCCTACAATGAGCAGTTCTTC. Its protein product is CASSSRLAGAMLSSYNEQFF. The gene calls are TRBV7-8 and TRBJ2-1; 12 positions match TRBD2. CDR3 length: 20 residues. Germline V gene sequence: CDR1 SGHVS, CDR2 FQNEAQ. V was clipped by 4 bases and J by 0 bases; unmatched bases: 13.

This clonotype was observed at least ten times. The chain carries TRBV6-1 and TRBJ2-5, with D tentatively TRBD1 or TRBD2 (5 bases each). Germline values: CDR1 MNHNS, CDR2 SASEGT. This CDR3 comprises 15 residues. V dropped 6 bases and J dropped 0 bases, with 14 bases sitting between them. CDR3 sequence reads: CASRGDRINQETQYF. The CDR3, as DNA: TGTGCCAGCAGGGGAGACAGAATCAACCAAGAGACCCAGTACTTC.

V usage is TRBV6-1 and J usage is TRBJ2-4; D gene unclear. Trimming shortened V by 3 bases and J by 8 bases, and 14 bases separated the two germline ends. The CDR3 runs 14 residues. The germline V gene has CDR1 MNHNS and CDR2 SASEGT. The CDR3 loop is CASSESRIKHIQYF. In DNA form, the CDR3 reads TGTGCCAGCAGTGAGTCCAGGATTAAACACATTCAGTACTTC.

In this sample, this clonotype turned up a few times. This chain uses TRBV10-3 with TRBJ2-5; tentatively, D is TRBD2 (6 bases). V lost 6 bases and J 2 bases, leaving 10 bases between the germline ends. Germline V gives CDR1 ENHRY, CDR2 SYGVKD. The CDR3 spans 13 residues. The CDR3 nucleotides are TGTGCCATCAGGGCGGAGGGGCAAGAGACCCAGTACTTC. This sequence encodes CAIRAEGQETQYF.